This T cell receptor beta chain was recovered during a study of response to subunit inactivated influenza vaccine. The sample holds a few counts of this clonotype. Antigen unknown. MiXCR, applied by TCRdb to the RT-PCR reads, yields one record per CDR3 protein. The table lists around 490,000 distinct CDR3 sequences, less than 10% of them singletons. The J segment lost 9 bases and the V segment lost 5 bases, leaving 10 bases of the junction unmatched. The length of the CDR3 is 15 residues. Study observations and caveats: A suggestion made by the authors is that each seasonal influenza vaccination recruits few new T cells.

Sequenced material: PBMCs from blood, taken about 23 months after vaccination. The receptor was isolated from a man in his fifties or sixties who received an inactivated influenza vaccine. The chain uses TRBV12-3 or TRBV12-4 and TRBJ1-6; 7 nucleotides match TRBD1. For the CDR3, the DNA is TGTGCCAGCAGTACCAGACAGGGACAAAGTTCACCCCTCCACTTT. Its translation: CASSTRQGQSSPLHF.